The rows below give T cell receptor beta chains drawn from one sample of a study of T cell changes during pregnancy in multiple sclerosis. The repertoire was sequenced with immunoSEQ multiplex PCR; TCRdb's copy has only in-frame clones and lacks some. The table includes under 40,000 clones, just over 90% detected once. The sequenced sample was CD8+ T cells from peripheral blood mononuclear cells, obtained in the first trimester of pregnancy. All receptors derive from a female donor with multiple sclerosis, enrolled in a pregnancy study. The CDR3 runs from the conserved cysteine through the conserved F or W. The order of the fields is J gene, D gene, clone size, V gene, CDR3 DNA, CDR3 protein. D genes are given only for firm matches. Some rows mark clone size as missing; the rest say once, few, many or name a class of expanded clone.

j_call: TRBJ1-5
d_call: NA
clone_size: NA
v_call: TRBV7-9
cdr3_nt: TGTGCCAGCAGCCCCGGGATCAATCAGCCCCAGCATTTT
cdr3_aa: CASSPGINQPQHF

j_call: TRBJ2-1
d_call: TRBD2
clone_size: NA
v_call: TRBV29-1
cdr3_nt: TGCAGCGTTGGTCTAGCGGGTTACAATGAGCAGTTCTTC
cdr3_aa: CSVGLAGYNEQFF

j_call: TRBJ2-7
d_call: NA
clone_size: NA
v_call: TRBV27
cdr3_nt: TGTGCCAGCAGTTTATCCGGAGACTACTACGAGCAGTACTTC
cdr3_aa: CASSLSGDYYEQYF

j_call: TRBJ1-2
d_call: NA
clone_size: NA
v_call: TRBV5-6
cdr3_nt: TGTGCCAGCAGCCCAACAGGGTCGGCGTATGGCTACACCTTC
cdr3_aa: CASSPTGSAYGYTF

j_call: TRBJ2-1
d_call: NA
clone_size: NA
v_call: TRBV6-5
cdr3_nt: TGTGCCAGCAGTCTGGACTACCCTACCTACAATGAGCAGTTCTTC
cdr3_aa: CASSLDYPTYNEQFF

j_call: TRBJ1-5
d_call: TRBD1
clone_size: NA
v_call: TRBV19
cdr3_nt: TGTGCCAGTAGTACCCAGGGGGCGCATCAGCCCCAGCATTTT
cdr3_aa: CASSTQGAHQPQHF

j_call: TRBJ2-3
d_call: TRBD2
clone_size: NA
v_call: TRBV7-9
cdr3_nt: TGTGCCAGCAGCTTAGCCGATAGCGGGAGATTAGCAGATACGCAGTATTTT
cdr3_aa: CASSLADSGRLADTQYF

j_call: TRBJ2-1
d_call: TRBD2
clone_size: NA
v_call: TRBV7-3
cdr3_nt: TGTGCCAGCAGCTTAGGGCCTAGCGGATACAATGAGCAGTTCTTC
cdr3_aa: CASSLGPSGYNEQFF

j_call: TRBJ1-2
d_call: NA
clone_size: NA
v_call: TRBV2
cdr3_nt: TGTGCCAGGTCCGGGGACACGTACTATGGCTACACCTTC
cdr3_aa: CARSGDTYYGYTF

j_call: TRBJ2-2
d_call: NA
clone_size: once
v_call: TRBV18
cdr3_nt: TGTGCCAGCTCCCCGTTCGGCGGACTTCCTAACACCGGGGAGCTGTTTTTT
cdr3_aa: CASSPFGGLPNTGELFF

j_call: TRBJ2-7
d_call: TRBD2
clone_size: NA
v_call: TRBV11-2
cdr3_nt: TGTGCCAGCAGCTTCCGAGCTATGGGGACTAGCCGATACGAGCAGTACTTC
cdr3_aa: CASSFRAMGTSRYEQYF

j_call: TRBJ2-5
d_call: NA
clone_size: NA
v_call: TRBV23-1
cdr3_nt: TGCGCCAGCAGTCTTCGACTGTTTCGAGAGACCCAGTACTTC
cdr3_aa: CASSLRLFRETQYF

j_call: TRBJ1-1
d_call: TRBD1
clone_size: NA
v_call: TRBV28
cdr3_nt: TGTGCCAGCAGTTTGACAGGGACGAACACTGAAGCTTTCTTT
cdr3_aa: CASSLTGTNTEAFF

j_call: TRBJ2-5
d_call: NA
clone_size: NA
v_call: TRBV7-9
cdr3_nt: TGTGCCAGCAGCTTCAGGGGAGGGGAGACCCAGTACTTC
cdr3_aa: CASSFRGGETQYF

j_call: TRBJ2-5
d_call: TRBD2
clone_size: once
v_call: TRBV28
cdr3_nt: TGTGCCAGCAGCCCTCTAGCGGGAGTCGTCTCAGAGACCCAGTACTTC
cdr3_aa: CASSPLAGVVSETQYF

j_call: TRBJ1-4
d_call: TRBD1
clone_size: NA
v_call: TRBV30
cdr3_nt: TGTGCCTGGAGTGTCGGGACAGGGGATGAAAAACTGTTTTTT
cdr3_aa: CAWSVGTGDEKLFF